The rows below give T cell receptor beta chains drawn from one sample of a study of T cells in Graves' hyperthyroidism and ophthalmopathy. Via MiXCR, TCRdb re-called the multiplex PCR reads, giving one row per CDR3 protein. The sample includes 400,000 to 500,000 distinct CDR3 sequences, about 15% of them seen just once. The material sequenced was blood. The receptors originated from a woman under 30 with Graves' hyperthyroidism. Both conserved end residues are part of each CDR3. The D gene is left open where the match is weak. Clone size appears in some rows only: once, few, many, or a class for an expanded clone.

V gene	clone size	J gene	D gene	CDR3 protein	CDR3 DNA
TRBV14	-	TRBJ2-7	-	CASSQGRERDRPYEQYF	TGTGCCAGCAGCCAAGGTAGAGAGCGGGACAGGCCCTACGAGCAGTACTTC
TRBV10-2	many	TRBJ2-5	-	CASSEGTRVETQYF	TGCGCCAGCAGTGAAGGTACTAGGGTAGAGACCCAGTACTTC
TRBV5-4	few	TRBJ2-5	-	CASSHWTGRETQYF	TGTGCCAGCAGCCACTGGACGGGGCGGGAGACCCAGTACTTC
TRBV3-1	few	TRBJ1-1	-	CASSQEPPPVNTEAFF	TGTGCCAGCAGCCAAGAGCCCCCCCCGGTGAACACTGAAGCTTTCTTT
TRBV20-1	-	TRBJ2-5	-	CSATDPPGLQETQYF	TGCAGTGCTACCGACCCACCGGGACTGCAAGAGACCCAGTACTTC
TRBV7-8	few	TRBJ1-1	TRBD1	CASKGDRGRDTEAFF	TGTGCCAGCAAAGGAGACAGGGGTAGGGACACTGAAGCTTTCTTT
TRBV28	many	TRBJ2-2	TRBD2	CASYLAGRGELFF	TGTGCCAGTTATTTAGCGGGTCGCGGGGAGCTGTTTTTT
TRBV12-3/TRBV12-4	many	TRBJ1-4	-	CASSLAGTSEKLFF	TGTGCCAGCAGCTTGGCCGGGACATCTGAAAAACTGTTTTTT
TRBV5-1	few	TRBJ1-3	-	CTSSPLQGDGNTIYF	TGCACCAGCAGCCCCCTCCAGGGTGACGGAAACACCATATATTTT
TRBV10-1	-	TRBJ2-1	-	CASSEGSGTTNNEQFF	TGCGCCAGCAGTGAGGGGTCAGGTACTACCAACAATGAGCAGTTCTTC
TRBV2	-	TRBJ1-1	TRBD1	CASWTGVMNTEAFF	TGTGCCAGCTGGACAGGGGTCATGAACACTGAAGCTTTCTTT
TRBV9	many	TRBJ1-1	-	CASRRNREGQAFF	TGTGCCAGCAGAAGAAACAGGGAGGGACAAGCTTTCTTT
TRBV12-3/TRBV12-4	many	TRBJ2-5	-	CASSLGLTLNQETQYF	TGTGCCAGCAGTTTAGGACTAACCCTAAACCAAGAGACCCAGTACTTC
TRBV27	many	TRBJ1-2	-	CASRTVLGNYGYTF	TGTGCCAGCAGGACGGTCCTTGGTAACTATGGCTACACCTTC
TRBV9	many	TRBJ1-5	-	CASSPGHSNQPQHF	TGTGCCAGCAGCCCCGGCCATAGCAATCAGCCCCAGCATTTT
TRBV6-5	-	TRBJ2-1	TRBD2	CASRLLTSDGYNEQFF	TGTGCCAGCAGACTACTCACTAGCGACGGCTACAATGAGCAGTTCTTC
TRBV3-1	many	TRBJ1-1	TRBD1	CASSLGTDEAFF	TGTGCCAGCAGCCTCGGGACAGACGAAGCTTTCTTT
TRBV12-3/TRBV12-4	many	TRBJ2-1	-	CASTRSDNEQFF	TGTGCCAGCACCCGATCCGACAATGAGCAGTTCTTC
TRBV4-2	few	TRBJ2-4	TRBD1	CASSLANRGLTNIQYF	TGTGCCAGCAGCCTCGCGAACAGGGGGCTTACAAACATTCAGTACTTC
TRBV18	many	TRBJ1-1	-	CASSGELNTEAFF	TGTGCCAGCTCAGGGGAATTGAACACTGAAGCTTTCTTT
TRBV19	-	TRBJ1-4	-	CASNPDPTVPGNEKLFF	TGTGCCAGTAACCCCGACCCGACAGTACCAGGGAATGAAAAACTGTTTTTT
TRBV30	few	TRBJ1-4	-	CAWSPGRTINEKLFF	TGTGCCTGGAGTCCGGGCCGTACGATTAATGAAAAACTGTTTTTT
TRBV6-2/TRBV6-3	-	TRBJ2-3	TRBD2	CASSRGTSGTTDTQYF	TGTGCCAGCAGCCGGGGGACTAGCGGGACCACAGATACGCAGTATTTT
TRBV20-1	many	TRBJ2-5	TRBD2	CSAQGLAGGATQYF	TGCAGTGCCCAAGGACTAGCGGGAGGTGCGACCCAGTACTTC
TRBV20-1	many	TRBJ1-2	TRBD1	CSAKWNRGFPYGYTF	TGCAGTGCTAAATGGAACAGGGGGTTTCCCTATGGCTACACCTTC
TRBV20-1	many	TRBJ1-5	-	CSAQVWDQPQHF	TGCAGTGCTCAGGTTTGGGATCAGCCCCAGCATTTT
TRBV30	few	TRBJ2-7	-	CAATKGGAGEQYF	TGTGCCGCCACCAAGGGGGGGGCAGGGGAGCAGTACTTC
TRBV25-1	few	TRBJ1-6	-	CASSESQGPTSLHF	TGTGCCAGCAGTGAATCCCAGGGACCCACCTCCCTCCACTTT
TRBV5-1	many	TRBJ1-1	TRBD1	CASSWGDREEAFF	TGCGCCAGCAGCTGGGGGGACAGGGAGGAAGCTTTCTTT
TRBV24-1	once	TRBJ1-2	-	CATSDLSSVGYTF	TGTGCCACCAGTGATTTGTCATCGGTTGGCTACACCTTC
TRBV29-1	once	TRBJ1-1	TRBD1	CSDRTGNTEAFF	TGCAGCGACAGGACAGGGAACACTGAAGCTTTCTTT
TRBV29-1	many	TRBJ2-5	TRBD1	CSERPLDRGRVGETQYF	TGCAGCGAACGTCCCCTGGACAGGGGGCGAGTGGGAGAGACCCAGTACTTC
TRBV6-1	many	TRBJ1-6	TRBD1	CASNGRQGNSPLHF	TGTGCCAGCAACGGGCGACAGGGAAATTCACCCCTCCACTTT
TRBV3-1	many	TRBJ2-7	-	CASSQVSPHEQYF	TGTGCCAGCAGCCAAGTGAGTCCCCACGAGCAGTACTTC
TRBV18	-	TRBJ1-3	-	CASSPADSEVDTIYF	TGTGCCAGCTCACCCGCGGACTCAGAGGTGGACACCATATATTTT
TRBV27	-	TRBJ2-7	-	CASRRAYEQYF	TGTGCCAGCAGAAGGGCCTACGAGCAGTACTTC
TRBV10-3	-	TRBJ2-6	-	CAISNSSGANVLTF	TGTGCCATCAGTAATAGCTCTGGGGCCAACGTCCTGACTTTC
TRBV11-2	many	TRBJ2-7	TRBD2	CASSPLRGSKTSYEQYF	TGTGCCAGCAGCCCGTTGCGGGGGAGTAAAACCTCCTACGAGCAGTACTTC
TRBV12-3/TRBV12-4	many	TRBJ1-4	-	CASQGREKLFF	TGTGCCAGCCAGGGTAGAGAAAAACTGTTTTTT
TRBV4-1	many	TRBJ2-2	TRBD2	CASSRPPRSSGRDTGELFF	TGCGCCAGCAGCCGCCCCCCGAGGTCGAGCGGGAGAGACACCGGGGAGCTGTTTTTT
TRBV29-1	few	TRBJ1-2	TRBD1	CSVLGDSETNYGYTF	TGCAGCGTCCTCGGGGACAGCGAGACTAACTATGGCTACACCTTC
TRBV5-1	few	TRBJ2-3	-	CASSLDFYTQYF	TGCGCCAGCAGCTTGGACTTCTATACGCAGTATTTT
TRBV12-3/TRBV12-4	-	TRBJ2-1	-	CASSLARAGYNEQFF	TGTGCCAGCAGTTTAGCCCGAGCGGGTTACAATGAGCAGTTCTTC
TRBV4-1	few	TRBJ1-1	TRBD1	CASRSGTGLVPTEAFF	TGCGCCAGCAGGAGTGGGACAGGGCTCGTCCCCACTGAAGCTTTCTTT
TRBV9	-	TRBJ2-3	TRBD2	CASSVGVAGVADTQYF	TGTGCCAGCAGCGTAGGGGTAGCGGGAGTGGCAGATACGCAGTATTTT
TRBV3-1	many	TRBJ2-1	-	CASSLPIGSSYNEQFF	TGTGCCAGCAGCCTCCCCATCGGGAGTTCCTACAATGAGCAGTTCTTC
TRBV19	few	TRBJ1-2	TRBD1	CASRDRTGGSYGYTF	TGTGCCAGTAGGGACAGGACAGGGGGCTCCTATGGCTACACCTTC
TRBV7-6	-	TRBJ2-2	TRBD2	CASTLGGLAGVTGELFF	TGTGCCAGCACCCTCGGGGGACTAGCGGGAGTCACCGGGGAGCTGTTTTTT
TRBV20-1	many	TRBJ2-3	-	CSASGRDTDTQYF	TGCAGTGCTAGTGGGCGGGACACAGATACGCAGTATTTT
TRBV9	-	TRBJ2-7	-	CASSVILHEQYF	TGTGCCAGCAGCGTAATATTACACGAGCAGTACTTC
TRBV5-4	few	TRBJ2-1	-	CASSLAAPHNEQFF	TGTGCCAGCAGCTTGGCCGCTCCCCACAATGAGCAGTTCTTC
TRBV6-1	many	TRBJ2-2	TRBD1	CASRGQGYTGELFF	TGTGCCAGCAGGGGACAGGGTTACACCGGGGAGCTGTTTTTT
TRBV9	few	TRBJ2-3	TRBD2	CASSPLALPTDTQYF	TGTGCCAGCAGCCCACTAGCGTTACCCACAGATACGCAGTATTTT